Below, 19 T cell receptor beta chains from the same sample are listed, as sequenced in a study of cytomegalovirus exposure and HLA in healthy donors. Use of 60 Vbeta and 13 Jbeta primers characterized the PCR. Assay: immunoSEQ multiplex PCR; the TCRdb copy retains only in-frame clones and omits some. Found here are 90,000 to 150,000 clones, over 75% of them singletons; the top ten hold under 7%. Sequenced: PBMCs. The source of these receptors is a man between 18 and 35 years old in good health and CMV-seropositive.

This clone was seen only a few times. This rearrangement joins TRBV19 to TRBJ1-2; the D gene is possibly TRBD1 (6 bases). V was trimmed by 0 bases and J by 7 bases, leaving 15 bases between them. CDR1 is LNHDA, CDR2 SQIVND, per germline (reference sequence). The CDR3 extends over 15 amino acids. The chain's CDR3 is CASSIDLLQGGGYTF. The CDR3 region has the DNA TGTGCCAGTAGTATAGATCTTTTACAGGGTGGTGGCTACACCTTC.

The V call is TRBV19, the J call TRBJ2-3; possibly TRBD1 for D (5 bases). CDR1 LNHDA and CDR2 SQIVND come from the germline V gene (reference sequence). This CDR3 is built from 14 residues. V was clipped by 3 bases and J by 10 bases, with 17 bases between them. CDR3 region: CASSMAGAFPPQYF. CDR3 coding DNA: TGTGCCAGTAGTATGGCTGGGGCCTTTCCCCCGCAGTATTTT.

The genes are TRBV29-1 and TRBJ2-7; 7 bases agree with TRBD1. V gave up 6 bases and J gave up 6 bases; unmatched junction bases: 5. The CDR3 is 11 residues long. Looked up from germline, CDR1 is SQVTM and CDR2 is ANQGSEA. CDR3 loop: CSVVTGSEQYF. The CDR3 coding sequence is TGCAGCGTAGTGACAGGGTCCGAGCAGTACTTC.

This clone was seen more than once but under ten times. CDR3 in DNA: TGTGCCAGCAGCGGAGCCGGGACAGGGGGCTCACCCCTCCACTTT. Translated: CASSGAGTGGSPLHF. V usage is TRBV7-9 and J usage is TRBJ1-6; 12 nucleotides match TRBD1. The V gene end was trimmed by 5 bases and the J gene end by 10 bases; junction bases not matched to a gene: 6. Germline CDR1 reads SEHNR; CDR2 reads FQNEAQ (reference sequence). This CDR3 has 15 residues.

The CDR3 sequence: CASSLAHRARGSPLHF. DNA of the CDR3: TGCGCCAGCAGCTTGGCCCACAGGGCGAGAGGTTCACCCCTCCACTTT. The gene calls are TRBV5-1 and TRBJ1-6; D may be TRBD1 (6 bases). The CDR3 has 16 amino acids. Germline V gives CDR1 SGHRS, CDR2 YFSETQ. Trimming took 0 bases from V and 9 from J, leaving 16 bases between them.

The V and J genes are TRBV15 and TRBJ2-4; D ambiguous. This CDR3 is built from 12 residues. Per germline, CDR1 LNHNV and CDR2 YYDKDF (reference sequence). V was cut by 8 bases and J by 4 bases, with 9 bases left in between. The CDR3 DNA reads as TGTGCCACCTCGACTCTTAAAAACATTCAGTACTTC. It is translated as CATSTLKNIQYF.

This clone was detected once. The chain employs TRBV28 and TRBJ1-1; tentatively, D is TRBD1 (5 bases). Germline V gives CDR1 MDHEN, CDR2 SYDVKM. CDR3 length equals 15 residues. Trimming pared 3 bases from V and 0 bases from J, leaving 11 bases between. The CDR3 protein is CASSFPDRMNTEAFF. For the CDR3, the DNA is TGTGCCAGCAGTTTCCCTGACAGAATGAACACTGAAGCTTTCTTT.

The chain employs TRBV19 and TRBJ1-1, with D perhaps TRBD1 (6 bases). The CDR3 is made up of 14 amino acids. V was trimmed by 1 base and J by 8 bases, leaving 14 bases between them. Germline V gene lookup returns CDR1 LNHDA and CDR2 SQIVND (reference sequence). CDR3 sequence (DNA): TGTGCCAGTAGTATAGGGTCAGGGGCCTTCGAAGCTTTCTTT. Residues: CASSIGSGAFEAFF.

The chain employs TRBV11-2 and TRBJ2-7; the D gene is possibly TRBD1 (5 bases). Germline assignment: CDR1 SGHAT and CDR2 FQNNGV. The CDR3 length is 14 residues. V lost 2 bases and J 2 bases, leaving 10 bases between the germline ends. CDR3 amino acids: CASSLPGNPYEQYF. The DNA of the CDR3 is TGTGCCAGCAGCTTACCAGGGAACCCCTACGAGCAGTACTTC.

The chain carries TRBV7-2 and TRBJ1-6; 7 nucleotides agree with TRBD1. The CDR3 spans 18 residues. Germline CDR1 and CDR2: SGHTA and FQGNSA. V lost 1 base to trimming and J lost 1 base; unmatched junction nucleotides: 7. The CDR3 nucleotides read TGTGCCAGCAGCTTAGATAAGGGGGCGATATCCTATAATTCACCCCTCCACTTT. Translated: CASSLDKGAISYNSPLHF.

The chain has TRBV7-3 and TRBJ2-5; D ambiguous. The CDR3 loop spans 12 amino acids. Germline lookup yields CDR1 SGHTA and CDR2 FQGTGA. The V gene lost 4 bases and the J gene lost 2 bases, with 5 bases spanning the gap. Here the CDR3 DNA reads TGTGCCAGCAGCTCGAGTCAAGAGACCCAGTACTTC. It encodes CASSSSQETQYF.

The V gene is TRBV5-6, the J gene TRBJ2-2; a possible D gene is TRBD1 (6 bases). V lost 1 base, J lost 0 bases, and 10 bases lay in between. The CDR3 length is 16 residues. The V gene's germline CDR1 is SGHDT and CDR2 YYEEEE. The CDR3 is CASSLYGQPNTGELFF. CDR3 bases: TGTGCCAGCAGCTTGTATGGACAGCCGAACACCGGGGAGCTGTTTTTT.

The V call is TRBV4-2, the J call TRBJ2-7, with D perhaps matching TRBD1 (5 bases). The germline gives CDR1 LGHNA, CDR2 YNFKEQ. V was cut by 0 bases and J by 3 bases, with 12 bases left in between. CDR3 length: 15 amino acids. The CDR3 DNA reads TGTGCCAGCAGCCAAGATTACGGACAAAACTACGAGCAGTACTTC. Translating gives CASSQDYGQNYEQYF.

The chain combines TRBV6-1 with TRBJ1-1, with D perhaps TRBD1 (6 bases). V was cut by 6 bases and J by 5 bases, with 13 bases left in between. The CDR3 sequence is 13 residues long. CDR1 MNHNS and CDR2 SASEGT come from the germline V gene. CDR3 nucleotide sequence: TGTGCCAGCAGCCGGGACATTGGGACTGAAGCTTTCTTT. This gives the protein CASSRDIGTEAFF.

The J gene is TRBJ2-7, the V gene TRBV19; TRBD1 agrees at 7 bases. The CDR3 runs 14 residues. With V trimmed by 8 bases and J by 2 bases, 9 bases remained unmatched. The germline gives CDR1 LNHDA, CDR2 SQIVND (reference sequence). DNA of the CDR3: TGTGCCAGTGGGCGACAGGGTTCGACCTACGAGCAGTACTTC. Amino acid sequence: CASGRQGSTYEQYF.

The rearrangement uses TRBV7-8 and TRBJ2-7; perhaps TRBD1 as D (5 bases). V lost 7 bases and J lost 2, with 24 bases in between. Germline V gene data show CDR1 as SGHVS and CDR2 as FQNEAQ. CDR3 length equals 17 residues. The chain's CDR3 is CASTEERTMDKAYEQYF. As DNA, the CDR3 is TGTGCCAGCACCGAAGAAAGAACAATGGACAAAGCCTACGAGCAGTACTTC.

The chain has TRBV20-1 and TRBJ1-3, with D unresolved. V shed 6 bases and J shed 4 bases, with 7 bases lying between them. Germline lookup yields CDR1 DFQATT and CDR2 SNEGSKA (reference sequence). This CDR3 region has 11 residues. CDR3: CSARWGNTIYF. CDR3 coding DNA: TGCAGTGCCAGGTGGGGAAACACCATATATTTT.

This sequence joins TRBV4-1 and TRBJ1-1; D gene uncertain. The CDR3 extends over 14 amino acids. Germline CDR1 and CDR2: MGHRA and YSYEKL. V lost 8 bases to trimming and J lost 1 base, with 14 bases between them. Here the CDR3 DNA reads TGCGCCAGCGGCCCGGAGGTCAGGAACACTGAAGCTTTCTTT. This gives the protein CASGPEVRNTEAFF.

The V and J genes are TRBV2 and TRBJ1-5; D uncertain. In germline, CDR1 is SNHLY, CDR2 FYNNEI. There are 15 residues in the CDR3. Trimming pared 8 bases from V and 0 bases from J, leaving 14 bases between. The CDR3 protein is CASSMTGYSNQPQHF. The CDR3 bases are TGTGCCAGCTCCATGACCGGGTATAGCAATCAGCCCCAGCATTTT.